A single T cell receptor (beta chain) is shown here with its context. Some clones are missing from TCRdb's copy, which holds only in-frame ones; the method was immunoSEQ multiplex PCR. Of about 32,000 clones listed, around 88% are singletons. These data originate in a study of chemoradiotherapy in HPV16-positive cancers. Germline CDR1 is MGHRA and CDR2 is YSYEKL. The V end was cut by 0 bases, the J end by 5 bases, with 19 bases between. The CDR3 has 18 amino acids. This chain uses TRBV4-1 with TRBJ2-2; D uncertain. The material was blood, obtained from a patient who underwent chemoradiotherapy. The sequence was collected from a human donor with HPV-associated anogenital cancer. CDR3 coding DNA: TGCGCCAGCAGCCAAGACGAGGCATCGGCTTACCGAACCGGGGAGCTGTTTTTT. Its translation: CASSQDEASAYRTGELFF.